This is a list of T cell receptor beta chains from one sample in a study of T-cell reconstitution after alpha-beta-depleted transplantation in children. Each CDR3 protein is one row after TCRdb ran MiXCR on the PCR reads. Seen here are a few hundred thousand distinct CDR3 sequences, about 9.9% observed once, and the top ten hold 20% to 30%. This specimen was peripheral blood, taken 180 days after TCRalphabeta/CD19-depleted stem cell transplant. These receptors were obtained from a male patient between 2 and 10 years old who had a stem cell transplant for chronic granulomatous disease, so the T cells may come from the graft donor. Both conserved end residues are part of each CDR3. Fields, in order: V gene, D gene, J gene, CDR3 length, clone size, CDR3 DNA, CDR3 protein. D genes are given only for firm matches. Only part of the rows carry a size: once, few, many, or a class if the clone is expanded.

TRBV27	TRBD2	TRBJ2-7	13	many	TGTGCCACCTCGCTTAGCGGGAACTACGAGCAGTACTTC	CATSLSGNYEQYF
TRBV29-1	.	TRBJ1-2	15	.	TGCAGCGTTGAAGATCGGCAGGGGACCTTATATGGCTACACCTTC	CSVEDRQGTLYGYTF
TRBV20-1	.	TRBJ1-5	15	many	TGCAGTGCTAGAGCTAACAGCCTTAGCAATCAGCCCCAGCATTTT	CSARANSLSNQPQHF
TRBV5-1	.	TRBJ2-3	14	many	TGCGCCAGCAGCCCCGTAACAGGGACAGATACGCAGTATTTT	CASSPVTGTDTQYF
TRBV28	.	TRBJ1-5	14	few	TGTGCCAGCACCCGGACGGTCTTCAATCAGCCCCAGCATTTT	CASTRTVFNQPQHF
TRBV5-1	.	TRBJ2-1	13	many	TGCGCCAGCAGTGACCAGGGGAGGAATGAGCAGTTCTTC	CASSDQGRNEQFF
TRBV18	.	TRBJ1-2	13	.	TGTGCCAGCTCGGTCGACCGCACCTGTGGCTACACCTTC	CASSVDRTCGYTF
TRBV10-2	TRBD1	TRBJ2-7	16	medium-sized	TGCGCCAGCAGTGAGGAGGGACAGGAGCTTGGCTACGAGCAGTACTTC	CASSEEGQELGYEQYF
TRBV3-1	TRBD2	TRBJ2-7	17	many	TGTGCCAGCAGCCTATCCGGGACTAGTCGGGTCGTTCACGAGCAGTACTTC	CASSLSGTSRVVHEQYF
TRBV7-3	.	TRBJ1-2	14	many	TGTGCCAGCAGCTTAATCCCGGGAAAAGGTGGCTACACCTTC	CASSLIPGKGGYTF